The rows below give T cell receptor beta chains drawn from one sample of a study of blood T cell repertoires in COVID-19. Only in-frame clones appear in the TCRdb table, and some are missing; sequencing was by immunoSEQ multiplex PCR. The sample consists of fewer than 350,000 clones, roughly 88% of them appearing once. Sequencing input: PBMCs or T cells enriched from blood (not recorded which). The source of these receptors is a woman aged 40 to 50 with acute COVID-19. Each CDR3 is given with its conserved first and last residue. The D gene is left open where the match is weak. Part of the rows lack a size; the others show once, few, many or a class for expanded clones.

size: .; D: TRBD1; J: TRBJ2-7; V: TRBV4-1; CDR3: CASSYRTGSYEQYF; DNA: TGCGCCAGCAGCTACAGGACAGGCTCCTACGAGCAGTACTTC
size: few; D: .; J: TRBJ2-2; V: TRBV5-1; CDR3: CASSLVLGTGELFF; DNA: TGCGCCAGCAGCTTGGTTCTAGGCACCGGGGAGCTGTTTTTT
size: once; D: .; J: TRBJ2-2; V: TRBV30; CDR3: CAWSSHTVIGELFF; DNA: TGTGCCTGGAGTAGCCATACCGTAATAGGGGAGCTGTTTTTT
size: .; D: TRBD2; J: TRBJ2-1; V: TRBV5-1; CDR3: CASSLVPSGYNEQFF; DNA: TGCGCCAGCAGCTTGGTGCCTAGCGGGTACAATGAGCAGTTCTTC
size: .; D: TRBD2; J: TRBJ2-3; V: TRBV6-4; CDR3: CASSPSGGIDTQYF; DNA: TGTGCCAGCAGTCCTAGCGGAGGGATAGATACGCAGTATTTT
size: .; D: .; J: TRBJ1-1; V: TRBV27; CDR3: CASSILGEGNTEAFF; DNA: TGTGCCAGCAGTATTTTAGGGGAAGGGAACACTGAAGCTTTCTTT
size: .; D: TRBD2; J: TRBJ2-2; V: TRBV5-6; CDR3: CASSSLAGESGYTGELFF; DNA: TGTGCCAGCAGCTCCTTAGCGGGAGAGTCGGGGTACACCGGGGAGCTGTTTTTT
size: once; D: .; J: TRBJ1-1; V: TRBV5-1; CDR3: CASSLATGNTEAFF; DNA: TGCGCCAGCAGCTTGGCCACGGGAAACACTGAAGCTTTCTTT
size: .; D: .; J: TRBJ2-7; V: TRBV6-5; CDR3: CASQGGFSEQYF; DNA: TGTGCCAGCCAGGGGGGTTTTAGCGAGCAGTACTTC
size: once; D: TRBD1; J: TRBJ1-1; V: TRBV19; CDR3: CASSIQGAFSEAFF; DNA: TGTGCCAGTAGTATACAGGGGGCATTCTCCGAAGCTTTCTTT
size: .; D: .; J: TRBJ1-5; V: TRBV10-3; CDR3: CAISSRQGNQPQHF; DNA: TGTGCCATCAGTAGTCGGCAGGGCAATCAGCCCCAGCATTTT
size: .; D: .; J: TRBJ1-4; V: TRBV10-1; CDR3: CASGGTGQIQKGNEKLFF; DNA: TGCGCCAGCGGCGGAACCGGACAGATTCAGAAGGGTAATGAAAAACTGTTTTTT
size: once; D: .; J: TRBJ1-2; V: TRBV6-5; CDR3: CASSPQGFGGYTF; DNA: TGTGCCAGCAGTCCTCAGGGATTTGGCGGCTACACCTTC
size: .; D: TRBD2; J: TRBJ2-5; V: TRBV30; CDR3: CAWSPTSAQETQYF; DNA: TGTGCCTGGAGCCCCACTAGCGCTCAAGAGACCCAGTACTTC
size: .; D: TRBD2; J: TRBJ2-5; V: TRBV7-2; CDR3: CASSLVSGAMGETQYF; DNA: TGTGCCAGCAGCTTAGTAAGCGGGGCTATGGGGGAGACCCAGTACTTC
size: .; D: .; J: TRBJ1-1; V: TRBV28; CDR3: CASSLRNTEAFF; DNA: TGTGCCAGCAGCCTGAGGAACACTGAAGCTTTCTTT
size: .; D: .; J: TRBJ2-5; V: TRBV7-9; CDR3: CASGLLETKYF; DNA: TGTGCCAGCGGCCTTCTGGAGACCAAGTACTTC
size: .; D: .; J: TRBJ2-4; V: TRBV5-4; CDR3: CASSKRDSLAKNIQYF; DNA: TGTGCCAGCAGCAAGAGGGACTCCTTAGCCAAAAACATTCAGTACTTC
size: .; D: .; J: TRBJ2-2; V: TRBV5-6; CDR3: CASSLRRGVRGELFF; DNA: TGTGCCAGCAGCCTCAGGCGGGGCGTGCGCGGGGAGCTGTTTTTT